These 21 T cell receptor beta chains were sequenced from one sample in a study of T cell responses to AZD1222 COVID-19 vaccine. Repertoires were generated with immunoSEQ multiplex PCR, while TCRdb's copy carries only in-frame clones and drops some. The sample shows 150,000 to 190,000 clones, 90% of them seen only once. The material sequenced was peripheral blood, taken on day 0 of AZD1222 vaccination. The receptor source for this set is an adult in good health.

This clone was detected once. The rearrangement links TRBV4-1 to TRBJ2-3; D is undetermined. V gave up 2 bases and J gave up 5 bases, with 8 bases separating them. CDR3 length: 13 amino acids. The germline V gene has CDR1 MGHRA and CDR2 YSYEKL. CDR3 protein: CASSQLVGDTQYF. Here the CDR3 DNA reads TGCGCCAGCAGCCAACTAGTAGGAGATACGCAGTATTTT.

The chain uses TRBV27 and TRBJ1-3, with D possibly TRBD1 on 5 matching bases. CDR1 MNHEY and CDR2 SMNVEV come from the germline V gene (reference sequence). The CDR3 covers 15 residues. V lost 6 bases and J 0 bases, leaving 12 bases between the germline ends. DNA for the CDR3: TGTGCCAGCAGCCGGGGACCGAACTCTGGAAACACCATATATTTT. As protein: CASSRGPNSGNTIYF.

This clone was counted only a few times. The V call is TRBV4-2, the J call TRBJ1-2; D might be TRBD1 (5 bases). V was pared by 1 base and J by 4 bases, with 19 bases between. CDR3 length: 17 residues. In germline, CDR1 is LGHNA, CDR2 YNFKEQ. In DNA, the CDR3 is TGTGCCAGCAGCCAAGTGGCGGCAGGGAAGTCGGGCTATGGCTACACCTTC. Protein product: CASSQVAAGKSGYGYTF.

The V and J genes are TRBV28 and TRBJ1-1; D ambiguous. CDR1 is MDHEN, CDR2 SYDVKM, per germline. Trimming stripped 6 bases from V and 2 bases from J, with 10 bases between. This CDR3 is 13 amino acids long. The CDR3 region is CASRPGQNTEAFF. The CDR3 nucleotides read TGTGCCAGCAGACCTGGCCAAAACACTGAAGCTTTCTTT.

This chain uses TRBV19 with TRBJ1-3; possible D gene TRBD1, 6 bases. CDR1 LNHDA and CDR2 SQIVND come from the germline V gene (reference sequence). This CDR3 has 18 residues. Trimming took off 7 bases at V and 0 bases at J, with 22 bases between the two ends. The CDR3, as DNA: TGTGCCAGTACTAACCCCGGGACATCTGGGGGCTCTGGAAACACCATATATTTT. Translated: CASTNPGTSGGSGNTIYF.

This chain uses TRBV7-8 with TRBJ2-7, with D unclear. V was shortened by 5 bases and J by 0 bases, with 17 bases between the two germline ends. Per germline, CDR1 SGHVS and CDR2 FQNEAQ. The CDR3 covers 16 residues. The CDR3 DNA sequence: TGTGCCAGCAGCCCCCGTGGGCAGGCTAGCTCCTACGAGCAGTACTTC. Protein product: CASSPRGQASSYEQYF.

This sequence joins TRBV30 and TRBJ1-1; D uncertain. CDR1 is GTSNPN and CDR2 is SVGIG in the germline V gene (reference sequence). The CDR3 is 12 amino acids. V lost 4 bases and J 7 bases, leaving 13 bases between the germline ends. The CDR3 sequence: CAWNSPHVEAFF. The CDR3 DNA follows: TGTGCCTGGAACAGCCCGCATGTTGAAGCTTTCTTT.

This chain links TRBV4-3 with TRBJ2-1, with 10 bases fitting TRBD2. There are 16 residues in the CDR3. Losses at the gene ends were 2 bases for V and 4 bases for J; bases not matched to a gene: 5. Per germline, CDR1 LGHNA and CDR2 YSLEER. The CDR3 DNA follows: TGCGCCAGCAGCCAATTACTAGCGGGATCATACAATGAGCAGTTCTTC. This translates into CASSQLLAGSYNEQFF.

The chain has TRBV11-2 and TRBJ1-2; no firm D call. Germline CDR1 is SGHAT and CDR2 is FQNNGV. Trimming took off 1 base at V and 7 bases at J, with 7 bases between the two ends. This CDR3 contains 12 residues. The CDR3 DNA is TGTGCCAGCAGCTTAGGGACGGGTGGCTACACCTTC. As protein: CASSLGTGGYTF.

V usage is TRBV24-1 and J usage is TRBJ1-5, with D hard to call. Trimming removed 3 bases from V and 5 bases from J, with 7 bases in between. The germline CDR1 and CDR2 sequences are KGHDR and SFDVKD. The CDR3 covers 13 residues. The CDR3 sequence is CATSDRRDQPQHF. The CDR3 DNA follows: TGTGCCACCAGTGATCGGCGGGATCAGCCCCAGCATTTT.

This clone was found once. The chain employs TRBV5-5 and TRBJ1-5; D remains unclear. The germline gives CDR1 SGHKS, CDR2 YYEKEE (reference sequence). The CDR3 runs 14 residues. V was pared by 4 bases and J by 4 bases, with 12 bases between. The CDR3 DNA reads as TGTGCCAGCAGCCGGGCCCAGATGAATCAGCCCCAGCATTTT. Translation gives CASSRAQMNQPQHF.

This clone was detected only a few times. The chain combines TRBV19 with TRBJ2-2; D unclear. The CDR3 length is 14 residues. The V gene's germline CDR1 is LNHDA and CDR2 SQIVND (reference sequence). Trimming cost V 0 bases and J 8 bases, with 10 bases left between them. The CDR3 region has the DNA TGTGCCAGTAGTATAGATCCTAGGGCGGGGGAGCTGTTTTTT. This gives the protein CASSIDPRAGELFF. Together with reference TRBV19 and TRBJ2-2, the CDR3 gives the full variable domain: DGGITQSPKYLFRKEGQNVTLSCEQNLNHDAMYWYRQDPGQGLRLIYYSQIVNDFQKGDIAEGYSVSREKKESFPLTVTSAQKNPTAFYLCASSIDPRAGELFFGEGSRLTVL.

The chain carries TRBV5-1 and TRBJ2-3; 13 bases line up with TRBD2. The V segment lost 6 bases and the J segment 7 bases; nucleotides outside the gene matches: 5. The CDR3 runs to 14 residues. Germline V CDR1 and CDR2: SGHRS, YFSETQ. Here the CDR3 DNA reads TGCGCCAGCACCGGGACTAGCGGGACCCATACGCAGTATTTT. Amino acid sequence: CASTGTSGTHTQYF.

The chain carries TRBV19 and TRBJ1-1; D not resolved. The CDR3 loop spans 16 amino acids. CDR1 and CDR2 (germline): LNHDA, SQIVND (reference sequence). The V end lost 4 bases, the J end lost 3 bases, and 18 bases lay between the germline ends. CDR3 protein: CASSTYYSATDTEAFF. In nucleotides, the CDR3 is TGTGCCAGTAGTACCTACTATTCAGCTACGGACACTGAAGCTTTCTTT.

The chain has TRBV4-1 and TRBJ1-4, with D perhaps TRBD1 (6 bases). The CDR3 covers 16 residues. The V end was cut by 4 bases, the J end by 3 bases, with 15 bases between. The germline V gene encodes CDR1 MGHRA and CDR2 YSYEKL. The CDR3 DNA reads TGCGCCAGCAGCCGAATAACAGGGTTAGCTAATGAAAAACTGTTTTTT. Amino acid sequence: CASSRITGLANEKLFF.

V and J are TRBV11-3 and TRBJ2-1; TRBD2 aligns across 8 bases. The V segment lost 3 bases and the J segment 8 bases; nucleotides outside the gene matches: 9. The CDR3 runs 15 residues. Looked up from germline, CDR1 is SGHNT and CDR2 is YENEEA. The CDR3 DNA reads TGTGCCAGCAGCTTCAGACTAGCGCCGAGGGATGAGCAGTTCTTC. Its translation: CASSFRLAPRDEQFF.

V usage is TRBV6-2 or TRBV6-3 and J usage is TRBJ1-1, with D maybe TRBD1 (6 bases). Germline CDR1 and CDR2: MNHEY and SVGEGT. The CDR3 has 17 amino acids. V lost 0 bases, J lost 3 bases, and 17 bases lay in between. Here the CDR3 reads CASSYSYRDSAYTEAFF. The CDR3 coding sequence is TGTGCCAGCAGTTACTCCTACAGGGATTCCGCCTACACTGAAGCTTTCTTT.

The J gene is TRBJ1-1, the V gene TRBV19; tentatively, D is TRBD1 (5 bases). CDR1 LNHDA and CDR2 SQIVND come from the germline V gene (reference sequence). The CDR3 has 15 residues. V was pared by 0 bases and J by 0 bases, with 8 bases between. The CDR3 sequence is CASSIESGLNTEAFF. CDR3 DNA: TGTGCCAGTAGTATAGAGTCAGGGTTGAACACTGAAGCTTTCTTT.

This sequence joins TRBV29-1 and TRBJ2-4, with D possibly TRBD2 on 5 matching bases. Looked up from germline, CDR1 is SQVTM and CDR2 is ANQGSEA. V was clipped by 7 bases and J by 0 bases, with 13 bases between them. The CDR3 is 14 amino acids. CDR3 loop: CSARTALAKNIQYF. CDR3 nucleotide sequence: TGCAGCGCCCGGACTGCTTTAGCCAAAAACATTCAGTACTTC.

The rearrangement uses TRBV7-8 and TRBJ2-7; 10 bases match TRBD1. J gave up 4 bases and V 5 bases, and 5 bases lay outside the gene matches. The CDR3 consists of 14 residues. Per germline, CDR1 SGHVS and CDR2 FQNEAQ. CDR3 sequence reads: CASSNRDRGYEQYF. In DNA, the CDR3 is TGTGCCAGCAGCAACCGGGACAGGGGTTACGAGCAGTACTTC.

The chain recombines TRBV28 with TRBJ2-7; 14 bases are a match to TRBD2. The CDR3 spans 16 residues. Losses at the gene ends were 4 bases for V and 7 bases for J; bases not matched to a gene: 9. Germline CDR1 is MDHEN and CDR2 is SYDVKM. The CDR3 reads CASSSRLAGGPLEQYF. The CDR3 DNA sequence: TGTGCCAGCAGTTCTAGACTAGCGGGAGGGCCTTTGGAGCAGTACTTC.